The 24 T cell receptor delta chains presented below share a single source sample, sequenced in a study of gamma-delta T cells after stem cell transplantation. TCRdb re-identified clones in the RT-PCR reads via CATT. The repertoire holds under 1,500 delta-chain clones, with about 1.7% as singletons. Sequenced input: gamma-delta T cells. The receptors derive from a human donor. It is not recorded whose cells these are; they may come from a transplant donor.

This clone appeared a few times. TCRdb records a much larger clone's protein for this DNA, with a difference at residue 10 that likely arises from a read error; the protein given is the translation of the DNA. The chain joins TRDV2 to TRDJ3, with 9 bases that match TRDD3. The CDR3 has 19 residues. Germline-derived CDR1 and CDR2 are GEAIGNYY and EKD. V was pared by 3 bases and J by 0 bases, with 8 bases of the junction left unmatched. The CDR3, as DNA: TGTGCCTGTGACCGTACTGGGGGACCGATCTCCTGGGACACCCGACAGATGTTTTTC. Its translation: CACDRTGGPISWDTRQMFF.

The table lists this clone with a few counts. TCRdb shows a much larger clone's protein in place of this DNA's translation, and the two differ at residue 4, likely through a read error; the protein shown is translated from the DNA. V is TRDV2 and J is TRDJ1, with TRDD3 matching 9 bases. The germline gives CDR1 GEAIGNYY, CDR2 EKD. V lost 7 bases, J lost 1 base, and 9 bases stayed unmatched. This CDR3 contains 15 residues. This CDR3 is CACTALGDSTDKLIF. The CDR3 region has the DNA TGTGCCTGCACGGCCTTGGGGGATAGCACCGATAAACTCATCTTT.

This clone was found a few times. TCRdb's protein, taken from a much larger clone, differs from this DNA's translation at residue 12, likely owing to a read error; the protein displayed comes from the DNA. This chain joins TRDV1 and TRDJ1; a possible D gene is TRDD3 (6 bases). Germline V gene data show CDR1 as TSWWSYY and CDR2 as QGS. V was shortened by 3 bases and J by 2 bases, with 22 bases between the two germline ends. The CDR3 contains 18 residues. In DNA, the CDR3 is TGTGCTCTTGGGGATCCCCGATCTGCAACCGGGGATACCGATAAACTCATCTTT. Translating it yields CALGDPRSATGDTDKLIF.

As concerns this clone: TCRdb has a much larger clone's protein, which differs at residue 16 from the translation of this DNA, likely because of a read error; what is shown is the protein translated from the DNA. The chain is built from TRDV2 and TRDJ2; 9 nucleotides match TRDD3. Germline CDR1 is GEAIGNYY and CDR2 is EKD. The CDR3 is made up of 21 amino acids. V shed 0 bases and J 7 bases; nucleotides not matched to a gene: 23. The CDR3 DNA reads TGTGCCTGTGACACCGTGTCTAGGGGGATACCTTCGCGTCAAGAGAAAGCACAACTCTTCTTT. Protein product: CACDTVSRGIPSRQEKAQLFF.

This clone was detected only a few times. This likely stems from a read error, as it lies one base from a far larger clone. Other DNA sequences in the same sample also yield this CDR3. This chain links TRDV1 with TRDJ1; the match to TRDD3 covers 12 bases. Germline V lookup: CDR1 TSWWSYY, CDR2 QGS. This CDR3 is 24 amino acids long. The CDR3, as DNA: TGTGCTCTCGGGGAACTAGGAATTAGGGAACTTGCTACTGGGGGATACCCCGGGGGCGATAAACTCATCTTT. This gives the protein CALGELGIRELATGGYPGGDKLIF.

This clone was counted between two and nine times. TCRdb's entry gives the protein of a much larger clone, which mismatches this DNA's translation at residue 5, likely from a read error; the protein reported here is translated from the DNA. The chain couples TRDV2 to TRDJ1; TRDD3 might be the D (6 bases). The ends were cut back, 2 bases at V and 0 bases at J, with 18 bases in the middle. CDR1 GEAIGNYY and CDR2 EKD come from the germline V gene. This CDR3 region has 17 residues. DNA for the CDR3: TGTGCCTGTGACATCGCTTGGGGGTCCTCTTACACCGATAAACTCATCTTT. Amino acid sequence: CACDIAWGSSYTDKLIF.

Concerning this clone itself: The likely explanation is a read error, given a far larger clone one base away. Other DNA variants within this sample encode the same CDR3. The CDR3 is CACDHLGGPYTDKLIF. The CDR3, as DNA: TGTGCCTGTGACCATCTTGGGGGGCCGTACACCGACAAACTCATCTTT. J is TRDJ1 and V is TRDV2; tentatively, D is TRDD3 (6 bases). The germline gives CDR1 GEAIGNYY, CDR2 EKD. This CDR3 is 16 amino acids long.

As concerns this clone: This DNA translates differently at residue 9 from the TCRdb protein, which is that of a much larger clone; a read error is likely, and the protein shown is the DNA's own translation. V and J are TRDV1 and TRDJ1, with a weak D call TRDD3 (6 bases). The V end was cut by 2 bases, the J end by 2 bases, with 18 bases between. The germline gives CDR1 TSWWSYY, CDR2 QGS. The CDR3 has 17 amino acids. Written as DNA, the CDR3 is TGTGCTCTTGGGGAAATAAAACGGTTGGGGATTACCGATAAACTCATCTTT. Amino acid sequence: CALGEIKRLGITDKLIF.

There are a few counts of this clone. A far larger clone is a single base away, which makes a read error likely. The same CDR3 is also encoded by other DNA sequences in this sample. J is TRDJ1 and V is TRDV2; the match to TRDD3 covers 8 bases. This CDR3 region has 16 residues. The V gene's germline CDR1 is GEAIGNYY and CDR2 EKD. Trimming removed 0 bases from V and 6 bases from J; junction bases left unmatched: 11. As DNA, the CDR3 is TGTGCCTGTGACACCGTTCAGCTGGGGGACACAAATAAACTCATCTTT. It codes for CACDTVQLGDTNKLIF.

With regard to this clone: One base separates it from a far larger clone, so it is likely a read error. The sample has other DNA sequences that encode this CDR3 too. This chain links TRDV2 with TRDJ1, with 9 positions matching TRDD3. This CDR3 contains 20 residues. Per germline, CDR1 GEAIGNYY and CDR2 EKD. With V trimmed by 1 base and J by 0 bases, 17 bases remained unmatched. The DNA of the CDR3 is TGTGCCTGTGACACTATCCGTACTGGGGGAGCTGGGATGTACACCGATAAACTCATCTTT. Translating it yields CACDTIRTGGAGMYTDKLIF.

This clone was counted only a few times. The protein TCRdb gives is from a much larger clone and does not agree with this DNA's translation at residue 18, likely a read error; the protein shown here comes from the DNA. The chain recombines TRDV2 with TRDJ1; 8 nucleotides match TRDD3. This CDR3 has 21 residues. The V gene's germline CDR1 is GEAIGNYY and CDR2 EKD. The CDR3 reads CACDTVGLLGGYKLYTDRLIF. The CDR3, as DNA: TGTGCCTGTGACACCGTGGGGCTATTGGGGGGATATAAATTGTACACCGATAGACTCATCTTT.

Details on this clone: With a far larger clone one base away, a read error is the likely cause. This sample includes further DNA sequences coding for the same CDR3. The chain combines TRDV1 with TRDJ1, with 12 bases aligning to TRDD3. Germline values: CDR1 TSWWSYY, CDR2 QGS. The CDR3 length is 19 residues. Here the CDR3 reads CALGEQRRWPGGYADKLIF. The CDR3 DNA reads TGTGCTCTTGGGGAACAGCGGAGGTGGCCTGGGGGATACGCCGATAAGCTCATCTTT.

In this sample, this clone turned up a few times. TCRdb lists the protein of a much larger clone for this DNA, which differs at residue 7, so this is likely a read error; the protein given here is translated from the DNA itself. V gene TRDV2 combines with J gene TRDJ1, with D possibly matching TRDD3 (6 bases). Germline V gives CDR1 GEAIGNYY, CDR2 EKD. The CDR3 sequence is 18 residues long. The V and J ends lost 2 bases and 0 bases respectively, with 21 bases between them. The CDR3 DNA is TGTGCCTGTGACAGCCTACAGGGGGACGATTTTTACACCGATAAACTCATCTTT. Protein sequence: CACDSLQGDDFYTDKLIF.

This clone has more than one count but fewer than ten. A single base is all that separates this from a far larger clone, so a read error is likely. The chain employs TRDV1 and TRDJ3; unclear D gene. V was clipped by 0 bases and J by 0 bases, with 27 bases between them. CDR1 and CDR2 from the germline V gene are TSWWSYY and QGS. The CDR3 spans 24 residues. CDR3 amino acids: CALGELGIGFGIHTGSWDTRQMFF. DNA of the CDR3: TGTGCTCTTGGGGAACTAGGCATCGGATTCGGCATTCATACAGGCTCCTGGGACACCCGACAGATGTTTTTC.

In this sample, this clone is hyperexpanded. This specimen includes other DNA sequences encoding the same CDR3. CDR3 amino acids: CACDQMGDIAKLIF. For the CDR3, the DNA is TGTGCCTGTGACCAAATGGGGGATATCGCTAAACTCATCTTT. The rearrangement links TRDV2 to TRDJ1; 9 bases fit TRDD3. In germline, CDR1 is GEAIGNYY, CDR2 EKD. There are 14 residues in the CDR3. The V segment lost 3 bases and the J segment 7 bases; nucleotides outside the gene matches: 8.

As to this clone: Given a far larger clone just one base away, this is likely a sequencing read error. Distinct nucleotide sequences in the sample also encode this CDR3. The chain recombines TRDV2 with TRDJ1; 13 bases fit TRDD3. The V segment lost 4 bases and the J segment 0 bases; nucleotides outside the gene matches: 22. This CDR3 is 22 amino acids long. The germline CDR1 and CDR2 sequences are GEAIGNYY and EKD. CDR3 in DNA: TGTGCCTGTGATCAATCGTACTGGGGGATACGTAGTACGCCATCGTACACCGATAAACTCATCTTT. This codes for CACDQSYWGIRSTPSYTDKLIF.

This clone was counted between two and nine times. Translating this DNA gives a protein that differs at residue 19 from the TCRdb one, which belongs to a much larger clone; a read error is likely, and the protein shown is this translation. The J gene is TRDJ1, the V gene TRDV1, with a weak D call TRDD2 (7 bases). This CDR3 comprises 20 residues. CDR1 and CDR2 from the germline V gene are TSWWSYY and QGS. The CDR3 sequence: CALGEPEAFLRTGYTDKLTF. CDR3 DNA: TGTGCTCTTGGGGAACCTGAGGCCTTCCTGCGGACTGGGTACACCGATAAACTCACCTTT.

This clone is medium-sized within its sample. One base separates it from a far larger clone, so it is likely a read error. Different DNA sequences within this sample yield the same CDR3. V and J are TRDV1 and TRDJ1; 8 bases line up with TRDD3. The CDR3 sequence is 21 residues long. Germline V gene data show CDR1 as TSWWSYY and CDR2 as QGS. CDR3 region: CALGELLSYVGGIRYTDKLIF. In nucleotides, the CDR3 is TGTGCTCTTGGGGAACTACTCTCGTACGTTGGGGGGATAAGGTACACCGATAAGCTCATCTTT.

This clone was observed at least ten times. This sequence is one base from a far larger clone and is likely a read error. The CDR3 DNA is TGTGCCTGTGACCAATTGTACTGGGGGATACGTAGTACGCCATCGTACACCGATAAACTCATCTTT. Translation gives CACDQLYWGIRSTPSYTDKLIF. The chain links TRDV2 to TRDJ1; 13 bases match TRDD3. The J segment lost 0 bases and the V segment lost 3 bases, leaving 21 bases of the junction unmatched. CDR1 is GEAIGNYY, CDR2 EKD, per germline. This CDR3 contains 22 residues.

This clone turned up a few times. This likely came from a read error, as a far larger clone is one base away. The same CDR3 is also encoded by other DNA sequences in this sample. V gene TRDV2 combines with J gene TRDJ1, with 8 positions matching TRDD3. CDR3 size: 16 residues. J was trimmed by 8 bases and V by 0 bases; bases with no gene match: 13. Germline loops: CDR1 GEAIGNYY, CDR2 EKD. Written as DNA, the CDR3 is TGTGCCTGTGACACCGTCCAGCTGGGGGACACAAACAAACTCATCTTT. This encodes CACDTVQLGDTNKLIF.

Worth noting for this clone: TCRdb lists the protein of a much larger clone for this DNA, which differs at residue 5, so this is likely a read error; the protein given here is translated from the DNA itself. J is TRDJ1 and V is TRDV2, with 13 nucleotides matching TRDD3. Germline V lookup: CDR1 GEAIGNYY, CDR2 EKD. V trimming: 3 bases; J trimming: 0 bases; junction bases outside the gene matches: 21. The CDR3 is made up of 22 amino acids. The CDR3 coding sequence is TGTGCCTGTGACCACTCGTACTGGGGGATACGTAGTACGCCATCGTACACCGATAAACTCATCTTT. This gives the protein CACDHSYWGIRSTPSYTDKLIF.

About this clone itself: The TCRdb protein comes from a much larger clone and disagrees with this DNA's translation at residue 7, likely due to a read error; the protein given here is derived from the DNA. This rearrangement joins TRDV2 to TRDJ1, with 12 bases matching TRDD3. Germline CDR1 GEAIGNYY, CDR2 EKD. CDR3 length: 22 residues. V lost 3 bases, J lost 0 bases, and 22 bases stayed unmatched. The CDR3 region is CACDQSCWGIRSTPSYTDKLIF. The CDR3 DNA is TGTGCCTGTGACCAATCGTGCTGGGGGATACGTAGTACGCCATCGTACACCGATAAACTCATCTTT.

As regards this clone: A far larger clone is one base from this, pointing to a likely read error. The same CDR3 is also encoded by other DNA sequences in this sample. The chain couples TRDV2 to TRDJ1; D is perhaps TRDD2 or TRDD3 (5 bases each). The CDR3 contains 24 residues. Per the germline V gene, CDR1 is GEAIGNYY and CDR2 is EKD. Trimming removed 1 base from V and 0 bases from J, with 38 bases in between. This chain's CDR3 is CACDTVLGRDPNELVSTYTDKLIF. The CDR3, as DNA: TGTGCCTGTGACACGGTATTGGGACGTGATCCTAATGAACTGGTCTCGACGTACACCGATAAACTCATCTTT.

This clone has just a few counts. The protein given by TCRdb reflects a much larger clone and differs at residue 4 from this DNA's translation, likely from a read error; the protein shown is the DNA's translation. This sequence joins TRDV2 and TRDJ1; 9 bases are shared with TRDD3. The CDR3 runs to 14 residues. The junction had 10 bases not matched to a gene; V was cut back by 5 bases and J by 7 bases. Germline CDR1 is GEAIGNYY and CDR2 is EKD. The CDR3 coding sequence is TGTGCCTGTGGCCAAATGGGGGATATCGCTAAACTCATCTTT. Its translation is CACGQMGDIAKLIF.